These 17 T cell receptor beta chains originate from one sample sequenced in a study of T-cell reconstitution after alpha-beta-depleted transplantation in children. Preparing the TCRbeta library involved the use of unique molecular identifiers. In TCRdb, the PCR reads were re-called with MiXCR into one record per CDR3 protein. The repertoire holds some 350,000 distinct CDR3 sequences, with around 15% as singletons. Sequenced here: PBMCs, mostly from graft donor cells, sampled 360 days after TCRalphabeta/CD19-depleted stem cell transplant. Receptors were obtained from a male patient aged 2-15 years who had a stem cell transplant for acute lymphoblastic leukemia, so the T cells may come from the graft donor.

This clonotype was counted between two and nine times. The CDR3 sequence is CASSRPGEQYF. CDR3 nucleotide sequence: TGCGCCAGCAGCCGTCCGGGGGAGCAGTACTTC. The chain carries TRBV5-1 and TRBJ2-7; a possible D gene is TRBD2 (5 bases). Germline values: CDR1 SGHRS, CDR2 YFSETQ. Trimming shortened V by 4 bases and J by 7 bases, and 9 bases separated the two germline ends. The CDR3 is made up of 11 amino acids.

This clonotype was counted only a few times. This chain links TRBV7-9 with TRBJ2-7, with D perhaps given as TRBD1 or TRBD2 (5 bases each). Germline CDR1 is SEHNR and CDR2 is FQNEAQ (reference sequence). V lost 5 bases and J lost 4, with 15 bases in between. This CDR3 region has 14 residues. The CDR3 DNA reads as TGTGCCAGCAGCCCCGGGGCCCTTGTGTACGAGCAGTACTTC. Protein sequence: CASSPGALVYEQYF.

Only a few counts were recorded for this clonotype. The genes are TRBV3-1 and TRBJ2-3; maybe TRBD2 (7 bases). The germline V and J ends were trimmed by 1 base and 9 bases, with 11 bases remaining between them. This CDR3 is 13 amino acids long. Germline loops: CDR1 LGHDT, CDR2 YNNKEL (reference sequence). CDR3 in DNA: TGTGCCAGCAGCCAAGTCGGCGGGGGCACGCAGTATTTT. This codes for CASSQVGGGTQYF.

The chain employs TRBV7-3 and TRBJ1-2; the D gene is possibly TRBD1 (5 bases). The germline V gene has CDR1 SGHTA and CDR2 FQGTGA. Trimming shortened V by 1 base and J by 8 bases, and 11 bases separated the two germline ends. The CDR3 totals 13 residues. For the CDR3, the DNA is TGTGCCAGCAGCTTAAGTGCGGGGCAAGGCTACACCTTC. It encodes CASSLSAGQGYTF.

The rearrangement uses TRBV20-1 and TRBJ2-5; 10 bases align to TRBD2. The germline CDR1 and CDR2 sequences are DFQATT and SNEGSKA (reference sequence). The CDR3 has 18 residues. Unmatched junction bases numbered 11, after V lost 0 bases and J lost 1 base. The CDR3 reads CSARDLPSGSLPQETQYF. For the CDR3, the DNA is TGCAGTGCTAGAGATCTACCTAGCGGGAGCCTCCCCCAAGAGACCCAGTACTTC.

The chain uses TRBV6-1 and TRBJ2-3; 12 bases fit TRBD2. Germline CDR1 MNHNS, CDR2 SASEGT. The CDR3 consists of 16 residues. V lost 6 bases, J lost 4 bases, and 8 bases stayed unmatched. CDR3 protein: CASRRLAGDPPDTQYF. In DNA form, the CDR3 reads TGTGCCAGCAGAAGACTAGCGGGAGATCCACCAGATACGCAGTATTTT.

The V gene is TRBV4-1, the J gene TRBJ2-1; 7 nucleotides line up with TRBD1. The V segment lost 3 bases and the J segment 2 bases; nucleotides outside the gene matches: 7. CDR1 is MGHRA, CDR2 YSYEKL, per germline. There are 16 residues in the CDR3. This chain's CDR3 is CASSHRTGVAYNEQFF. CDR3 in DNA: TGCGCCAGCAGCCACCGGACAGGAGTCGCCTACAATGAGCAGTTCTTC.

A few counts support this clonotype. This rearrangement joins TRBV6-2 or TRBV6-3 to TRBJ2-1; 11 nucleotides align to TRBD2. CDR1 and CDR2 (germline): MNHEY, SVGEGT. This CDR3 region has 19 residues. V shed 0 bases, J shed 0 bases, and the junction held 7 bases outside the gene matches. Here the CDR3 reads CASSYSGLAGGRSYNEQFF. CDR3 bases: TGTGCCAGCAGTTACTCAGGCCTAGCGGGAGGCCGCTCCTACAATGAGCAGTTCTTC.

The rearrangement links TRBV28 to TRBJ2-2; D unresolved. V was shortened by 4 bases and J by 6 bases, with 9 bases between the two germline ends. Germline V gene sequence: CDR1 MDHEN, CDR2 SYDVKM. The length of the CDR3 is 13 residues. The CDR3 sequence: CASSSHDPGELFF. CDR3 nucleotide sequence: TGTGCCAGCAGTTCACACGACCCCGGGGAGCTGTTTTTT.

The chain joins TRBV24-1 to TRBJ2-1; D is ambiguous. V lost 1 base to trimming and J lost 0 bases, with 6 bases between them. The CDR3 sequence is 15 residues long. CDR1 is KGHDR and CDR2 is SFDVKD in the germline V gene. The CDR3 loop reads CATSDLESSYNEQFF. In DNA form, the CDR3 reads TGTGCCACCAGTGATTTAGAGAGCTCCTACAATGAGCAGTTCTTC.

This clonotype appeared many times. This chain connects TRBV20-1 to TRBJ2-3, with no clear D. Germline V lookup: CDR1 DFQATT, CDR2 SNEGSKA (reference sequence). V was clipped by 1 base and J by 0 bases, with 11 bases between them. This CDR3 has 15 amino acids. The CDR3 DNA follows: TGCAGTGCTAGAGTAGGTAGCCGCAGCACAGATACGCAGTATTTT. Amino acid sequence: CSARVGSRSTDTQYF.

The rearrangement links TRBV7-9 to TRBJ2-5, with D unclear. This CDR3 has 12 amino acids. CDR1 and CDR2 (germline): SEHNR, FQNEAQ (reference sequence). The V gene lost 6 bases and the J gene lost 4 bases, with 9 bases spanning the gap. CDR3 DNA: TGTGCCAGCAGTTTCTCCCTAGAGACCCAGTACTTC. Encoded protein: CASSFSLETQYF.

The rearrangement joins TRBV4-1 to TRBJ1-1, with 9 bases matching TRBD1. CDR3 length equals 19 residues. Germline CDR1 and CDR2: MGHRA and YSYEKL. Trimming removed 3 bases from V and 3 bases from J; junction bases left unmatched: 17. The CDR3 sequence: CASSHPSGTGIVGDTEAFF. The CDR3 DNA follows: TGCGCCAGCAGCCACCCCTCCGGGACAGGGATCGTTGGGGACACTGAAGCTTTCTTT.

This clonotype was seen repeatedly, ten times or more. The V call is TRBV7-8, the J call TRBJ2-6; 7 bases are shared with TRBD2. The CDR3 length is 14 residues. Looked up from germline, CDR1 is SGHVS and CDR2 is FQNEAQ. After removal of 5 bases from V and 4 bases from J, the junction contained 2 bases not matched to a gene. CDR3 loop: CASSPGGGANVLTF. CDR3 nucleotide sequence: TGTGCCAGCAGCCCCGGGGGGGGGGCCAACGTCCTGACTTTC.

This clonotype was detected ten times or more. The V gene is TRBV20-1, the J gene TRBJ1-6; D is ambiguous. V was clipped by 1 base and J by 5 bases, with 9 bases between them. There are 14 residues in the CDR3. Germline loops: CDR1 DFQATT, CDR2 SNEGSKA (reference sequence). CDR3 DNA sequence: TGCAGTGCTAGAGCACCTAAAGATAATTCACCCCTCCACTTT. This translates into CSARAPKDNSPLHF.

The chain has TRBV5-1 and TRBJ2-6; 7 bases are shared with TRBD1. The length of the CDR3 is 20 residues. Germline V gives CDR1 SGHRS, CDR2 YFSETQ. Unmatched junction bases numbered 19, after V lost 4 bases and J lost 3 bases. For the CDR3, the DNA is TGCGCCAGCAGCCCTTCCCGACAGGGTTCACGGTTGGGTGGGGCCAACGTCCTGACTTTC. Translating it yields CASSPSRQGSRLGGANVLTF.

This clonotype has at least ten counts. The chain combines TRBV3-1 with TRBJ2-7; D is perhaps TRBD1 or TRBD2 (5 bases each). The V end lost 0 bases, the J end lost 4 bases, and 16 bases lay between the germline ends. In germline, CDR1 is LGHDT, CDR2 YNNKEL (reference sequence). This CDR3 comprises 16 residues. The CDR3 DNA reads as TGTGCCAGCAGCCAAGAGAGGGGTAGTCCCCTTTACGAGCAGTACTTC. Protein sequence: CASSQERGSPLYEQYF.